This T cell receptor beta chain appears in the sequencing data of a study of T cells in localized non-small cell lung cancer. Looked up from germline, CDR1 is LNHDA and CDR2 is SQIVND (reference sequence). The CDR3 loop spans 13 amino acids. Between the trimmed V and J ends, which lost 3 bases and 7 bases, there was a span of 12 bases. This clone was counted between two and nine times. The assay was immunoSEQ multiplex PCR, and TCRdb's table has in-frame clones only and misses some. Here the sample spans thousands of clones, 30% to 40% being singletons. The sample in question was lung tumor tissue, obtained before any cancer treatment. The V gene is TRBV19, the J gene TRBJ1-1; D not resolved. The sequence was obtained from a female donor over 55 with stage I lung adenocarcinoma. DNA of the CDR3: TGTGCCAGTAGTATCGAGGACGGATTTGAAGCTTTCTTT. It specifies CASSIEDGFEAFF.